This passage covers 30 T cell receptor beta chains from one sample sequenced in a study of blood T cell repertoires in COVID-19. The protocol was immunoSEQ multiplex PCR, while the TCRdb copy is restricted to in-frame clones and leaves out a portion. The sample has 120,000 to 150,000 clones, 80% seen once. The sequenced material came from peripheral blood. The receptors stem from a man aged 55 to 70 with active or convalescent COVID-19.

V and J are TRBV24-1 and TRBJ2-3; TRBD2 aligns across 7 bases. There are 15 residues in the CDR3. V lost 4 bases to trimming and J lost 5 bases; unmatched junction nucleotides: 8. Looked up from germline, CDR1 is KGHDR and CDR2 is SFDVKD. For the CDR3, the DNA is TGTGCCACCAGTGACTGGCGGGAGTCGTTAGATACGCAGTATTTT. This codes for CATSDWRESLDTQYF.

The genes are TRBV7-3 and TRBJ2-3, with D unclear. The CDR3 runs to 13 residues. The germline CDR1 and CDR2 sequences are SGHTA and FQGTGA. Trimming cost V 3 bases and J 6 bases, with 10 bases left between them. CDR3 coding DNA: TGTGCCAGCAGCTTTGCGGCTCGGGATACGCAGTATTTT. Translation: CASSFAARDTQYF.

The CDR3 nucleotides are TGTGCCAGCCTTACAGGGTCCCTAACCACGTTTGGAGCTTTCTTT. Translating it yields CASLTGSLTTFGAFF. The V gene is TRBV6-5, the J gene TRBJ1-1, with a weak D call TRBD1 (6 bases). Deletions cut 8 bases from V and 10 bases from J, with 26 bases between. The CDR3 runs to 15 residues. Per the germline V gene, CDR1 is MNHEY and CDR2 is SVGAGI.

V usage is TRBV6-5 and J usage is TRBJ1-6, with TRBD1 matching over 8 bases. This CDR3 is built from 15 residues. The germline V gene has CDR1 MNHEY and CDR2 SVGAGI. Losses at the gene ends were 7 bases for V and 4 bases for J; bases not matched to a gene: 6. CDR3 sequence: CASTRQGRYNSPLHF. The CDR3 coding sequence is TGTGCCAGCACCCGACAGGGGAGGTATAATTCACCCCTCCACTTT.

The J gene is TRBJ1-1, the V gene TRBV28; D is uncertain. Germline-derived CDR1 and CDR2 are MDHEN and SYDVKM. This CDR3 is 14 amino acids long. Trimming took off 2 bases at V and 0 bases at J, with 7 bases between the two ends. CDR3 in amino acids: CASSLTGMNTEAFF. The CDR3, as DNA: TGTGCCAGCAGTTTAACGGGGATGAACACTGAAGCTTTCTTT.

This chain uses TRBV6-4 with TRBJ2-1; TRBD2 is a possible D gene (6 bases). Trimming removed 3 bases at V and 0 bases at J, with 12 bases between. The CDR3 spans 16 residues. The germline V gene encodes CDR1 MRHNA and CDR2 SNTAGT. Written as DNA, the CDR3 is TGTGCCAGCAGTGAGGGTGCGGGATACTCCTACAATGAGCAGTTCTTC. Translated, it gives CASSEGAGYSYNEQFF.

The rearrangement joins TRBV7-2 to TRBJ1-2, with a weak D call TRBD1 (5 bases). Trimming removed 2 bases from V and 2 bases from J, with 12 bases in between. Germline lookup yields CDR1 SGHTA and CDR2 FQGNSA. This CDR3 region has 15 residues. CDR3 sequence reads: CASSLQGGTNYGYTF. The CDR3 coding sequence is TGTGCCAGCAGCTTACAGGGCGGAACGAACTATGGCTACACCTTC.

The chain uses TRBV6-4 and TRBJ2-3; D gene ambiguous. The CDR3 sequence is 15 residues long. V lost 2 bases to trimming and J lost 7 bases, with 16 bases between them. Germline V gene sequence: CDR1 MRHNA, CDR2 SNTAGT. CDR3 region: CASSDPLRSQNTQYF. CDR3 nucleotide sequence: TGTGCCAGCAGTGACCCGTTACGCTCACAGAATACGCAGTATTTT.

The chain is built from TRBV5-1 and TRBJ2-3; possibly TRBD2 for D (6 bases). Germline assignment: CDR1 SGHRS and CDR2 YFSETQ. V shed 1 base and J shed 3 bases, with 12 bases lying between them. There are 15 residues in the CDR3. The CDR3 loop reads CASSLPGRMTDTQYF. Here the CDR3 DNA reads TGCGCCAGCAGCTTGCCAGGGAGGATGACAGATACGCAGTATTTT.

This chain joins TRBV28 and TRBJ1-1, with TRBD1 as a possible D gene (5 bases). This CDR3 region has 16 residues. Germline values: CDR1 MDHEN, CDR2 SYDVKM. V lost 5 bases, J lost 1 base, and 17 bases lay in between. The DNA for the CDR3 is TGTGCCAGCAGTCCCTCGGGGGGAGGGGAGAACACTGAAGCTTTCTTT. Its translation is CASSPSGGGENTEAFF.

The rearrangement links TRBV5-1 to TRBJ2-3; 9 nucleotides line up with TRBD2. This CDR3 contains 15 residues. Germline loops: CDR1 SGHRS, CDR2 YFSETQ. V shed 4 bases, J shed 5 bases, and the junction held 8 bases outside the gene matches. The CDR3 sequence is CASSVSGRGEDTQYF. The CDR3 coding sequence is TGCGCCAGCAGCGTTAGCGGGAGAGGGGAAGATACGCAGTATTTT.

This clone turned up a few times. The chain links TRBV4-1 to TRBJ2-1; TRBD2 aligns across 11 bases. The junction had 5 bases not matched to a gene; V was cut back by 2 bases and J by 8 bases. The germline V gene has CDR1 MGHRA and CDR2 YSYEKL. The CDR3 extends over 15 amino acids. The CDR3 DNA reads TGCGCCAGCAGCCAAACTAGCGGGAGTAGCTATGAGCAGTTCTTC. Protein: CASSQTSGSSYEQFF.

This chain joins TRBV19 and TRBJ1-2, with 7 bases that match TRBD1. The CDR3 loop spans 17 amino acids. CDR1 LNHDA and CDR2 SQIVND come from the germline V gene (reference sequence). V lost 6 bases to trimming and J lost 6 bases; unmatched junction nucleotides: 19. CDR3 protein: CASRGTLWDRHRDGYTF. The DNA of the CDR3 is TGTGCCAGTAGAGGTACTCTCTGGGACAGACATAGGGATGGCTACACCTTC.

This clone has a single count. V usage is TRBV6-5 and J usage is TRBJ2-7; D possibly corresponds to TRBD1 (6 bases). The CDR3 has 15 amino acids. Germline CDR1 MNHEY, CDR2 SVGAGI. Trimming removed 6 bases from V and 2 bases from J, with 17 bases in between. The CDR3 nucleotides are TGTGCCAGCAGCCGAAACGGGCAGGGGACCTACGAGCAGTACTTC. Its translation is CASSRNGQGTYEQYF.

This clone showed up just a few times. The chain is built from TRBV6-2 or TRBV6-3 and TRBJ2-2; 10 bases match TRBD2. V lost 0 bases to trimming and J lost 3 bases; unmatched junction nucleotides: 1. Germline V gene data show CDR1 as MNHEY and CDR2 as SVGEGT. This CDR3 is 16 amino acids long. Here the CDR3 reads CASSYSLAGYTGELFF. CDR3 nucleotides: TGTGCCAGCAGTTACTCACTAGCGGGATACACCGGGGAGCTGTTTTTT.

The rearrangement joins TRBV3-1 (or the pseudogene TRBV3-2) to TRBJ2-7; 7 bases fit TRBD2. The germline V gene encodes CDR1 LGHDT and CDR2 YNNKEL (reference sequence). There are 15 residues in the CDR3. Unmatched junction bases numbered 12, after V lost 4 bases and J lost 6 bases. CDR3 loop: CASSRGGSARTEQYF. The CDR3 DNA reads TGTGCCAGCAGCCGGGGAGGGTCTGCGCGCACCGAGCAGTACTTC.

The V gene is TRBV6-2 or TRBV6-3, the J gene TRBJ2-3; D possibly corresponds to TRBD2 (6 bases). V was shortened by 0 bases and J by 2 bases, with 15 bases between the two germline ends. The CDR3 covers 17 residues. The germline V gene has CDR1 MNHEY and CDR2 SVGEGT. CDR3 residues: CASSYSIGSQNTDTQYF. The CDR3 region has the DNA TGTGCCAGCAGTTACTCGATCGGGAGCCAGAACACAGATACGCAGTATTTT.

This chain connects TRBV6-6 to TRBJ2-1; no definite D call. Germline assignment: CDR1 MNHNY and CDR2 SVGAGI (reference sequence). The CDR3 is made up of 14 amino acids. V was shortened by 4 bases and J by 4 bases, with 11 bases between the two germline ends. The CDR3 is CASSSSTQYNEQFF. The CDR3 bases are TGTGCCAGCAGTTCCTCGACTCAATACAATGAGCAGTTCTTC.

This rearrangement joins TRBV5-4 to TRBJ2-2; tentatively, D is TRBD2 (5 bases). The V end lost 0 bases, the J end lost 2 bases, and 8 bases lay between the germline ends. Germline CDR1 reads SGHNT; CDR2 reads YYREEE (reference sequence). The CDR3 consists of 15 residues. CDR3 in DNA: TGTGCCAGCAGCTTGGGACTATCCAACACCGGGGAGCTGTTTTTT. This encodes CASSLGLSNTGELFF.

The CDR3 region has the DNA TGTGCCATCAACGCAGGGGTGGGGACTGAAGCTTTCTTT. This sequence encodes CAINAGVGTEAFF. This rearrangement joins TRBV10-3 to TRBJ1-1; D is possibly TRBD1 (6 bases). Trimming shortened V by 7 bases and J by 5 bases, and 14 bases separated the two germline ends. CDR1 and CDR2 (germline): ENHRY, SYGVKD. The CDR3 runs 13 residues.

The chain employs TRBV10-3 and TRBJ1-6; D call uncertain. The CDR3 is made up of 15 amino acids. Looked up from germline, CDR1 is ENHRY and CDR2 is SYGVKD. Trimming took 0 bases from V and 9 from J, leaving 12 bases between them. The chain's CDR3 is CAISESGRVGSPLHF. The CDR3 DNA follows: TGTGCCATCAGTGAGTCTGGGCGGGTAGGTTCACCCCTCCACTTT.

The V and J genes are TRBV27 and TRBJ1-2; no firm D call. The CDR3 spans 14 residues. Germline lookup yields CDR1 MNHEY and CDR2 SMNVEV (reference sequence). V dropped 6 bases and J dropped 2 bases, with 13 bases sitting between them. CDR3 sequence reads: CASRSNDGNYGYTF. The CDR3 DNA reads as TGTGCCAGCAGATCTAACGACGGGAACTATGGCTACACCTTC.

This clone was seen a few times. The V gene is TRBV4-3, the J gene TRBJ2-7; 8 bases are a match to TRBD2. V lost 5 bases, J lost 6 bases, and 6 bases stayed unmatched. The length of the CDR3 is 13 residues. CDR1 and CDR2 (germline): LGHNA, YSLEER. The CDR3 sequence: CASSKGLAGEQYF. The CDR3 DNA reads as TGCGCCAGCAGCAAAGGACTAGCAGGCGAGCAGTACTTC.

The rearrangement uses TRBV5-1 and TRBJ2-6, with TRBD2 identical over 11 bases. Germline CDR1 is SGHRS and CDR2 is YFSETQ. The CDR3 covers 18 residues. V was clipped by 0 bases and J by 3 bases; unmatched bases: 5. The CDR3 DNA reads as TGCGCCAGCAGCTTGGTACTAGCGGGAGTAGGTGGGGCCAACGTCCTGACTTTC. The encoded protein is CASSLVLAGVGGANVLTF.

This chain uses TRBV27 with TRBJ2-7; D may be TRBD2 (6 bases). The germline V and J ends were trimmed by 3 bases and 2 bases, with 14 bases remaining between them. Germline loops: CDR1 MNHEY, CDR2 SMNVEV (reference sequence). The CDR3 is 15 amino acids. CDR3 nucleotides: TGTGCCAGCAGTTTTCGGCGGGGTGGCCCCTACGAGCAGTACTTC. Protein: CASSFRRGGPYEQYF.

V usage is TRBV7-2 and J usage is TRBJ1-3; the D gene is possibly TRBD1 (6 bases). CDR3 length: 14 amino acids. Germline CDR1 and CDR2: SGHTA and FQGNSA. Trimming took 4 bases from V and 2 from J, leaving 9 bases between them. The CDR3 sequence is CASSSHRAGNTIYF. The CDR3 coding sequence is TGTGCCAGCAGCTCTCACAGGGCTGGAAACACCATATATTTT.

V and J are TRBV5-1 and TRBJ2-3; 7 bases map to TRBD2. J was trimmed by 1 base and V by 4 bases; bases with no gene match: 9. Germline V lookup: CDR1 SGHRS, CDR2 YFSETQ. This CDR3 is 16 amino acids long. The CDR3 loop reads CASSGLAGQGTDTQYF. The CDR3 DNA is TGCGCCAGCAGCGGGTTAGCGGGCCAGGGCACAGATACGCAGTATTTT.

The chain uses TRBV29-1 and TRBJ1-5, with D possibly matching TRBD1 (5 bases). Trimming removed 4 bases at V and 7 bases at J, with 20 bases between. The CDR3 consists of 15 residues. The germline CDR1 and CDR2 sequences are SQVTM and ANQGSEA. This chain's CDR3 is CSVAVTQGFGQPQHF. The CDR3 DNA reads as TGCAGCGTTGCGGTCACCCAGGGTTTCGGCCAGCCCCAGCATTTT.

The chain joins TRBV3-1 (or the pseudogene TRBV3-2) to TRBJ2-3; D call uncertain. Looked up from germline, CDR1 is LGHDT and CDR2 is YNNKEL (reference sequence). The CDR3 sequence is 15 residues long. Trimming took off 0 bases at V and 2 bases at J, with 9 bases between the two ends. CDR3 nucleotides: TGTGCCAGCAGCCAAGATCTATACCCCACAGATACGCAGTATTTT. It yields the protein CASSQDLYPTDTQYF.

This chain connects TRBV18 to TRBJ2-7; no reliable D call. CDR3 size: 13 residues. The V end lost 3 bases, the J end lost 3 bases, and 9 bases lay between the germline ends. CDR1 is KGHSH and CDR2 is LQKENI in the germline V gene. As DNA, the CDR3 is TGTGCCAGCTCACCTCGAAGCCTCTACGAGCAGTACTTC. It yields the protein CASSPRSLYEQYF.